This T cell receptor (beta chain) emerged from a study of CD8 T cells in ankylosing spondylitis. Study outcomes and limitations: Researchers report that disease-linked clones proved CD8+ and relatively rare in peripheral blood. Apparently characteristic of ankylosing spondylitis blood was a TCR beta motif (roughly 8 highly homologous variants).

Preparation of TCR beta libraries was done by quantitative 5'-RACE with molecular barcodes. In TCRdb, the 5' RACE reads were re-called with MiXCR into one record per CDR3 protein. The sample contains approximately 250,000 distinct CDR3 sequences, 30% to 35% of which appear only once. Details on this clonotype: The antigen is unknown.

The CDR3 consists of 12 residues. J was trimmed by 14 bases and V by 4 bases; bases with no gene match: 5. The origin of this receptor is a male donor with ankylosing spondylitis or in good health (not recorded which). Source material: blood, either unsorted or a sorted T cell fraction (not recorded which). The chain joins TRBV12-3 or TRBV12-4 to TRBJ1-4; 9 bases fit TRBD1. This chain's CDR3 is CASSSRDRGLFF. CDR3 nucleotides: TGTGCCAGCAGTTCCCGTGACAGGGGGCTGTTTTTT.